One sample yielded the 10 T cell receptor beta chains listed below, sequenced in a study of blood T cell repertoires in COVID-19. Sequenced by immunoSEQ multiplex PCR; TCRdb stores in-frame clones only, minus some. Here the sample spans about 150,000 clones, around 83% being singletons. The sequenced sample was peripheral blood. The source of these receptors is a woman older than 75 with acute or convalescent COVID-19.

The rearrangement joins TRBV4-1 to TRBJ1-4, with unresolved D. This CDR3 has 14 residues. Germline V lookup: CDR1 MGHRA, CDR2 YSYEKL. Trimming cost V 5 bases and J 6 bases, with 13 bases left between them. CDR3 residues: CASSTPGTHEKLFF. In DNA form, the CDR3 reads TGCGCCAGCAGCACTCCAGGCACCCATGAAAAACTGTTTTTT.

The chain carries TRBV7-9 and TRBJ1-4; D is unclear. Germline CDR1 SEHNR, CDR2 FQNEAQ (reference sequence). V lost 2 bases to trimming and J lost 2 bases, with 9 bases between them. CDR3 size: 15 residues. The CDR3 here is CASSLIGVTNEKLFF. The CDR3 nucleotides read TGTGCCAGCAGCTTAATCGGAGTCACTAATGAAAAACTGTTTTTT.

The V call is TRBV4-1, the J call TRBJ1-1; 7 bases are a match to TRBD1. Germline assignment: CDR1 MGHRA and CDR2 YSYEKL. With 2 bases clipped from V and 4 bases from J, the junction kept 7 bases outside the gene matches. This CDR3 is 15 amino acids long. The DNA of the CDR3 is TGCGCCAGCAGCCAATCTACAGGGGTGATCACTGAAGCTTTCTTT. Residues: CASSQSTGVITEAFF.

V and J are TRBV6-6 and TRBJ1-3, with D possibly matching TRBD1 (6 bases). The CDR3 has 15 amino acids. Trimming took 7 bases from V and 0 from J, leaving 13 bases between them. Germline-derived CDR1 and CDR2 are MNHNY and SVGAGI (reference sequence). The CDR3 DNA sequence: TGTGCCAGCATGCCCGGGACAAGCTCTGGAAACACCATATATTTT. Residues: CASMPGTSSGNTIYF.

As concerns this clone: The junction departs from germline at one end; a sequencing error may be responsible. This chain joins TRBV20-1 and TRBJ1-2; no clear D gene. The CDR3 is 11 residues long. CDR1 is DFQATT, CDR2 SNEGSKA, per germline (reference sequence). The CDR3 nucleotides read TGCAGTGCTATCGGAGGAGTCCTCTCCCACTTC. This translates into CSAIGGVLSHF.

The chain uses TRBV6-5 and TRBJ2-3; D remains unclear. The CDR3 consists of 14 residues. Germline assignment: CDR1 MNHEY and CDR2 SVGAGI. Trimming pared 6 bases from V and 0 bases from J, leaving 10 bases between. The CDR3 is CASRAQSSTDTQYF. The CDR3 nucleotides read TGTGCCAGCAGAGCTCAATCAAGCACAGATACGCAGTATTTT.

The rearrangement links TRBV7-9 to TRBJ1-5, with D perhaps TRBD1 (6 bases). CDR1 is SEHNR, CDR2 FQNEAQ, per germline (reference sequence). V lost 1 base and J 2 bases, leaving 9 bases between the germline ends. The CDR3 has 15 residues. CDR3 protein: CASSLEGGGNQPQHF. CDR3 bases: TGTGCCAGCAGCTTAGAAGGGGGGGGCAATCAGCCCCAGCATTTT.

The gene calls are TRBV2 and TRBJ1-2; TRBD1 aligns across 8 bases. V shed 1 base and J 2 bases; nucleotides not matched to a gene: 3. Germline V CDR1 and CDR2: SNHLY, FYNNEI. CDR3 size: 15 residues. CDR3 coding DNA: TGTGCCAGCAGTGAAGGACGGACAGGGAACTATGGCTACACCTTC. This codes for CASSEGRTGNYGYTF.

This chain links TRBV11-2 with TRBJ2-5; 12 positions agree with TRBD2. V shed 1 base, J shed 3 bases, and the junction held 6 bases outside the gene matches. Germline CDR1 and CDR2: SGHAT and FQNNGV. The CDR3 has 17 residues. The CDR3 sequence is CASSLGILAGGKETQYF. CDR3 nucleotides: TGTGCCAGCAGCTTAGGAATCCTAGCGGGGGGGAAAGAGACCCAGTACTTC.

V usage is TRBV3-1 (or the pseudogene TRBV3-2) and J usage is TRBJ1-3; weak D call: TRBD1 (6 bases). The CDR3 extends over 14 amino acids. Between the trimmed V and J ends, which lost 4 bases and 1 base, there was a span of 8 bases. Germline V lookup: CDR1 LGHDT, CDR2 YNNKEL (reference sequence). This chain's CDR3 is CASSPRGSGNTIYF. The CDR3 coding sequence is TGTGCCAGCAGCCCCAGGGGTTCTGGAAACACCATATATTTT.